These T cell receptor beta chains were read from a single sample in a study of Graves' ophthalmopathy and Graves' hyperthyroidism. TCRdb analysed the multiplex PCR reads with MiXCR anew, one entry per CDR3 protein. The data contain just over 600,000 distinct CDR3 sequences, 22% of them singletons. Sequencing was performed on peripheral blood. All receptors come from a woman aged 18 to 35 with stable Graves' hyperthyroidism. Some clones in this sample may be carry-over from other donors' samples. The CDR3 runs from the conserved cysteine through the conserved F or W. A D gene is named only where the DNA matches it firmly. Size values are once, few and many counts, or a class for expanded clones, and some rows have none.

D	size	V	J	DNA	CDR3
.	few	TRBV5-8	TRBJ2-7	TGTGCCAGCAGCCGCTCAGAGGGGTACGAGCAGTACTTC	CASSRSEGYEQYF
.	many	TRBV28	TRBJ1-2	TGTGCCAGCAGCTCATCCGGGGGCGGCTACACCTTC	CASSSSGGGYTF
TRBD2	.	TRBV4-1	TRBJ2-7	TGCGCCAGCAGCCAAGTTTATTCGGAGACCTTAGCGGGACCCTACGAGCAGTACTTC	CASSQVYSETLAGPYEQYF
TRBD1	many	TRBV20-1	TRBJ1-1	TGCAGTGCCCGCAGGGGGGAGACTGAAGCTTTCTTT	CSARRGETEAFF
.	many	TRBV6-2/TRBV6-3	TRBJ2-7	TGTGCCAGCAGTTACCCCCAGGGGATGTCCTACGAGCAGTACTTC	CASSYPQGMSYEQYF
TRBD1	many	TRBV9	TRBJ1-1	TGTGCCAGCAGCCCTCCGGGACAGGGGCGGGCTGAAGCTTTCTTT	CASSPPGQGRAEAFF
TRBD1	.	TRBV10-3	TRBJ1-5	TGTGCCATCAGTGAGAGAGGGGGGACAGGGGGCAATCAGCCCCAGCATTTT	CAISERGGTGGNQPQHF
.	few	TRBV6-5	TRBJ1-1	TGTGCCAGCAGTTACAACGGACAGTTGAACACTGAAGCTTGCTTT	CASSYNGQLNTEACF
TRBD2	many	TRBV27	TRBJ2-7	TGTGCCAGCAGTCGCCTGACTAGCGTCGGTAGCTACGAGCAGTACTTC	CASSRLTSVGSYEQYF
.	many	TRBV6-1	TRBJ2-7	TGTGCCAGCAGTGTACGAGGGCCCCCCTACGAGCAGTACTTC	CASSVRGPPYEQYF
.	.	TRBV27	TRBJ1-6	TGTGCCAGCAGTACACAGGGCGGCAAGAGCTCCTATAATTCACCCCTCCACTTT	CASSTQGGKSSYNSPLHF
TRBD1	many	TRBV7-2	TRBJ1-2	TGTGCCAGCAGCCTCACGACAGGGGTCTATGGCTACACCTTC	CASSLTTGVYGYTF
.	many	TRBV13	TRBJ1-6	TGTGCCAGCAGCAGCAGCCAGGGCTTCTATAATTCACCCCTCCACTTT	CASSSSQGFYNSPLHF
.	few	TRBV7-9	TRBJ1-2	TGTGCCAGCACAAAGAGTGGGGATGGCTACACCTTC	CASTKSGDGYTF
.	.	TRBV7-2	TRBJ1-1	TGTGCCAGCAACCTACCAGCTGGACCGAACACTGAAGCTTTCTTT	CASNLPAGPNTEAFF
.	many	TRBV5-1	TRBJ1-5	TGTGCCAGCAGTTTAGGGGGGGGGAGCAATCAGCCCCAGCATTTT	CASSLGGGSNQPQHF
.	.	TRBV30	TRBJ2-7	TGTGCCTGGAGGGGGGCCGAGCAGTACTTC	CAWRGAEQYF
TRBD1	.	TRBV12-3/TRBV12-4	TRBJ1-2	TGTGCCAGCAAGGCCGGAAGGGGGCTTCACTATGGCTACACCTTC	CASKAGRGLHYGYTF
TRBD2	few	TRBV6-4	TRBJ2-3	TGTGCCAGCAGCTCGACTAGCGGGAGTATAATCGCAGATACGCAGTATTTT	CASSSTSGSIIADTQYF
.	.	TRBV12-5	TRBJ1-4	TGTGCTAGTGGTTTTTGGGCTTATGAAAAACTGTTTTTT	CASGFWAYEKLFF
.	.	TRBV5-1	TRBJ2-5	TGCGCCAGCAGCCCAGACTCGGAAGAGACCCAGTACTTC	CASSPDSEETQYF
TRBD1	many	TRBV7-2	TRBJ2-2	TGTGCCAGCAGCCTACGGACAGGGAACGGGGAGCTGTTTTTT	CASSLRTGNGELFF
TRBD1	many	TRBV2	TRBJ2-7	TGTGCCAGCAGTGATCAGGGGGCTTACGAGCAGTACTTC	CASSDQGAYEQYF
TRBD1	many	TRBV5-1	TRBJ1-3	TGCGCCAGCAGCCCCGGGACAGGGTTCGGAAACACCATATATTTT	CASSPGTGFGNTIYF
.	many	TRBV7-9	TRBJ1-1	TGTGCCAGCAGCCCGGGGGGGGCCACGGGCACTGAAGCTTTCTTT	CASSPGGATGTEAFF
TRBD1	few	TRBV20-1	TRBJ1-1	TGCAGTGCTAGAGAGCCCCAGACAGGGAGGACTGAAGCTTTCTTT	CSAREPQTGRTEAFF
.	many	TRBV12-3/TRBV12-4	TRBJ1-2	TGTGCCAGCAGTTTAGACCCCGGAGGCTACACCTTC	CASSLDPGGYTF
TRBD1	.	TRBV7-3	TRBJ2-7	TGTGCCAGCAGCCCGACGGGACAGGGTGGCTACGAGCAGCACTTC	CASSPTGQGGYEQHF
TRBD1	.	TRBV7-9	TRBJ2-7	TGTGCCAGCAGCCCCGACAGGGCGCCTTGGGAGCAGTACTTC	CASSPDRAPWEQYF
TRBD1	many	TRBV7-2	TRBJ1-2	TGTGCCAGCAGCTCAGCCGGGACAGCCAACTATGGCTACACCTTC	CASSSAGTANYGYTF
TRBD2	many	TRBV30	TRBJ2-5	TGTGCCTGGTCGGGACTAGCGGGGACCGGGGAGACCCAGTACTTC	CAWSGLAGTGETQYF
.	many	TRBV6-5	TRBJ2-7	TGTGCCAGCAGCTATCTCGAGGACTCGAAGACCTACGAGCAGTACTTC	CASSYLEDSKTYEQYF